The 27 T cell receptor beta chains below come from one sample, sequenced in a study of tumor-infiltrating lymphocytes in primary liver carcinoma. Constant-region priming of about 500 ng total RNA yielded TCR beta cDNA. Amplification in three nested multiplex PCR rounds with slightly modified ARM-PCR gave rise to TCR beta libraries. Forward primers for TRBV1-TRBV30 and a C-beta reverse primer served the first two PCR rounds, at 10 cycles each. TCRdb reprocessed the multiplex PCR reads with MiXCR, giving one entry per CDR3 protein. This sample has about 330,000 distinct CDR3 sequences, with almost 65% found just once. Germline DNA was also extracted, and blood RNA derived from unsorted whole blood. Sequenced input: peripheral blood. All receptors come from a man aged 40-49 years with primary liver carcinoma and hepatitis B virus infection.

The V and J genes are TRBV7-9 and TRBJ1-3; no definite D call. The V gene's germline CDR1 is SEHNR and CDR2 FQNEAQ (reference sequence). Trimming removed 7 bases from V and 2 bases from J, with 9 bases in between. This CDR3 comprises 13 residues. Here the CDR3 DNA reads TGTGCCAGCAAGGAAGGAGCTGGAAACACCATATATTTT. Translated, it gives CASKEGAGNTIYF.

Turning to this clonotype: The final CDR3 position lacks the conserved phenylalanine or tryptophan, pointing to a likely read error. The chain employs TRBV11-2 and TRBJ2-1; D possibly corresponds to TRBD2 (6 bases). CDR3 length: 14 amino acids. V dropped 3 bases and J dropped 10 bases, with 16 bases sitting between them. The V gene's germline CDR1 is SGHAT and CDR2 FQNNGV. Written as DNA, the CDR3 is TGTGCCAGCAGCTTCGGGACTGGCGCCTACGAGCAGTTCTAC. Translating gives CASSFGTGAYEQFY.

In the case of this clonotype: A much larger clonotype is one base distant, so this may be a read error. The J gene is TRBJ1-1, the V gene TRBV6-2 or TRBV6-3, with a weak D call TRBD1 (6 bases). CDR1 is MNHEY, CDR2 SVGEGT, per germline. This CDR3 comprises 11 residues. Trimming left V 6 bases short and J 8 bases short, with 10 bases between. CDR3 region: CASSRQVEAFF. Here the CDR3 DNA reads TGTGCCAGCAGCCGACAGGTAGAAGCTTTCTTT.

This chain connects TRBV6-2 or TRBV6-3 to TRBJ1-5, with a possible D match to TRBD1 (5 bases). Trimming left V 7 bases short and J 3 bases short, with 10 bases between. This CDR3 comprises 13 residues. Looked up from germline, CDR1 is MNHEY and CDR2 is SVGEGT. The CDR3, as DNA: TGTGCCAGCAACGACAGAATCAATCAGCCCCAGCATTTT. Encoded protein: CASNDRINQPQHF.

This clonotype was seen repeatedly, ten times or more. This chain links TRBV11-2 with TRBJ2-7; D remains ambiguous. CDR1 SGHAT and CDR2 FQNNGV come from the germline V gene. The CDR3 runs 14 residues. V lost 5 bases to trimming and J lost 0 bases, with 11 bases between them. The CDR3 DNA is TGTGCCAGCAGCCCCCAGGTATTCTCCTACGAGCAGTACTTC. Translation: CASSPQVFSYEQYF.

V gene TRBV12-3 or TRBV12-4 combines with J gene TRBJ2-3; the match to TRBD2 covers 10 bases. With 4 bases clipped from V and 8 bases from J, the junction kept 6 bases outside the gene matches. The CDR3 is 14 amino acids. The CDR3, as DNA: TGTGCCAGCAGTTCGTTAGCGGGAGGACGTACGCAGTATTTT. It codes for CASSSLAGGRTQYF.

Concerning this clonotype itself: Relative to the germline gene, one junction end is altered; a read error may explain this. This rearrangement joins TRBV6-1 to TRBJ1-5, with D perhaps matching TRBD1 (6 bases). Germline V gene data show CDR1 as MNHNS and CDR2 as SASEGT. The CDR3 contains 14 residues. This CDR3 is CASSPGQTYHPQHF. The CDR3 DNA follows: TGTGCCAGCAGTCCCGGACAGACATATCACCCCCAGCATTTT.

With regard to this clonotype: Germline is not matched at one junction end, which may reflect a read error. V and J are TRBV6-2 or TRBV6-3 and TRBJ2-5; 15 positions agree with TRBD2. The CDR3 contains 15 residues. From germline, CDR1 is MNHEY and CDR2 SVGEGT. Here the CDR3 reads CASSLGLAGGESQYF. In nucleotides, the CDR3 is TGTGCCAGCAGCTTGGGACTAGCGGGAGGAGAGAGCCAGTACTTC.

This clonotype was counted a single time. At one end the junction does not follow the germline gene, possibly because of a read error. This chain links TRBV11-2 with TRBJ2-2, with TRBD1 matching over 9 bases. The CDR3 extends over 14 amino acids. Germline CDR1 is SGHAT and CDR2 is FQNNGV. This CDR3 is CASRPRDRAGELLF. CDR3 coding DNA: TGTGCCAGCAGACCTAGGGACAGGGCCGGGGAGCTGTTATTT.

Worth noting for this clonotype: The junction departs from germline at one end; a sequencing error may be responsible. The chain uses TRBV5-1 and TRBJ2-5, with 9 positions matching TRBD2. CDR1 SGHRS and CDR2 YFSETQ come from the germline V gene. The CDR3 covers 15 residues. CDR3 sequence (DNA): TGCGCCAGTAGCTTTAGCGGGAGCCCCCAAGAGACCCAGTACTTC. Its translation: CASSFSGSPQETQYF. Based on the CDR3 plus reference TRBV5-1 and TRBJ2-5, the full variable domain is KAGVTQTPRYLIKTRGQQVTLSCSPISGHRSVSWYQQTPGQGLQFLFEYFSETQRNKGNFPGRFSGRQFSNSRSEMNVSTLELGDSALYLCASSFSGSPQETQYFGPGTRLLVL.

A word on this clonotype: Since a much larger clone is just one base distant, this may be a read error. V and J are TRBV5-6 and TRBJ2-1; 10 bases map to TRBD2. The V gene end was trimmed by 4 bases and the J gene end by 5 bases; junction bases not matched to a gene: 12. From germline, CDR1 is SGHDT and CDR2 YYEEEE. CDR3 size: 17 residues. The CDR3 DNA sequence: TGTGCCAGCAGCCCCTGTGGGCAACTAGCGGGACACAATGAGCAGTTCTTC. Residues: CASSPCGQLAGHNEQFF.

A note on this clonotype: A junction end diverges from the germline sequence, so it may reflect a read error. V is TRBV11-2 and J is TRBJ2-3; a possible D gene is TRBD1 (5 bases). This CDR3 spans 13 amino acids. CDR1 is SGHAT and CDR2 is FQNNGV in the germline V gene. In DNA, the CDR3 is TGTGCCAACAGCTTATGGATGCAGGGTACGCAGTATTTT. Amino acids: CANSLWMQGTQYF.

This clonotype was recorded only once. The chain employs TRBV2 and TRBJ2-5; the match to TRBD1 covers 9 bases. The CDR3 contains 13 residues. V lost 6 bases and J lost 5; bases outside the gene matches: 4. Per the germline V gene, CDR1 is SNHLY and CDR2 is FYNNEI. The CDR3 region has the DNA TGTGCCAGCAGACGGGGACAGGGTGAGACCCAGTACTTC. Amino acid sequence: CASRRGQGETQYF.

As for this clonotype: This may stem from a read error, because a much larger clone lies one nucleotide away. The rearrangement links TRBV4-1 to TRBJ1-5, with D perhaps matching TRBD1 (6 bases). The CDR3 length is 15 residues. From germline, CDR1 is MGHRA and CDR2 YSYEKL. The CDR3: CASSQDGGGGQPRHF. The CDR3 DNA reads TGCGCCAGCAGCCAAGATGGAGGGGGAGGTCAGCCCCGGCATTTT.

In regard to this clonotype: The junction shows a germline mismatch at one end, possibly a read error. This chain connects TRBV11-2 to TRBJ2-7, with D unresolved. Per the germline V gene, CDR1 is SGHAT and CDR2 is FQNNGV. This CDR3 is built from 15 residues. CDR3 nucleotide sequence: TGTACCAGCAGCTTAGTGTTTACTTCGGCCTACGAGCAGTACTTC. Protein product: CTSSLVFTSAYEQYF.

Concerning this clonotype: A read error may be the cause here, since a much bigger clone is one base away. This rearrangement joins TRBV6-1 to TRBJ1-1; D gene uncertain. Germline V CDR1 and CDR2: MNHNS, SASEGT. This CDR3 has 11 amino acids. Trimming pared 9 bases from V and 4 bases from J, leaving 9 bases between. The DNA for the CDR3 is TGTGCCAGTTCAGTGAGCACTGAAGCTTTCTTT. This translates into CASSVSTEAFF.

This clonotype was seen ten or more times. The chain is built from TRBV6-6 and TRBJ1-2; maybe TRBD1 (5 bases). This CDR3 is 14 amino acids long. The germline V gene has CDR1 MNHNY and CDR2 SVGAGI (reference sequence). The V end lost 5 bases, the J end lost 0 bases, and 10 bases lay between the germline ends. CDR3 sequence: CASSRGEANYGYTF. CDR3 DNA sequence: TGTGCCAGCAGTAGAGGGGAAGCTAACTATGGCTACACCTTC.

Remarks on this clonotype: At one boundary the junction diverges from the germline segment, which might be a read error. V is TRBV11-2 and J is TRBJ2-1; TRBD2 aligns across 11 bases. The CDR3 is 17 amino acids. Germline values: CDR1 SGHAT, CDR2 FQNNGV. The DNA of the CDR3 is TGTGCCAGCAGCTTAGGATTAGCGGGAGGGTACGGAGAGACCCAGTTATTC. Its translation: CASSLGLAGGYGETQLF.

The chain recombines TRBV11-1 with TRBJ2-3; 10 nucleotides align to TRBD2. CDR1 SGHAT and CDR2 FQDESV come from the germline V gene (reference sequence). This CDR3 is 17 amino acids long. The junction had 6 bases not matched to a gene; V was cut back by 3 bases and J by 0 bases. CDR3 loop: CASSLHILAGSTDTQYF. The CDR3 DNA reads TGTGCCAGCAGCTTGCACATACTAGCGGGGAGCACAGATACGCAGTATTTT.

This clonotype was detected a few times. This clone may be a read error of a much larger clone one base away. The CDR3, as DNA: TGTGCCAGCAGTTACCCTGTACCGGAGAACACTGAAGCTTTCTTT. Its protein product is CASSYPVPENTEAFF. The chain employs TRBV6-5 and TRBJ1-1, with no clear D. CDR1 MNHEY and CDR2 SVGAGI come from the germline V gene. This CDR3 contains 15 residues. V shed 2 bases and J shed 1 base, with 11 bases lying between them.

The chain is built from TRBV10-1 and TRBJ2-7; 7 nucleotides agree with TRBD1. The J segment lost 5 bases and the V segment lost 4 bases, leaving 8 bases of the junction unmatched. Germline V gives CDR1 WNHNN, CDR2 SYGVQD (reference sequence). The CDR3 sequence is 14 residues long. The DNA for the CDR3 is TGCGCCAGCAGTGCAGACAGGGATGTAGACGAGCAGTACTTC. It codes for CASSADRDVDEQYF.

On this clonotype itself: At one boundary the junction diverges from the germline segment, which might be a read error. The chain has TRBV28 and TRBJ2-6; a weak D match, TRBD1 (6 bases). Germline CDR1 MDHEN, CDR2 SYDVKM. The CDR3 is made up of 16 amino acids. The CDR3 DNA is TGTGCCAGCAGTCCCGGGACACGACCTCTGGCCAACGTCCTGAATTTC. Encoded protein: CASSPGTRPLANVLNF.

The gene calls are TRBV7-9 and TRBJ2-5, with no clear D. CDR1 is SEHNR and CDR2 is FQNEAQ in the germline V gene (reference sequence). The CDR3 is 14 residues long. V was shortened by 0 bases and J by 2 bases, with 7 bases between the two germline ends. The CDR3 sequence is CASSLAMAQETQYF. As DNA, the CDR3 is TGTGCCAGCAGCTTAGCGATGGCACAAGAGACCCAGTACTTC.

A remark on this clonotype: Since a much larger clone is just one base distant, this may be a read error. The chain links TRBV6-5 to TRBJ1-4; 7 bases align to TRBD1. Germline CDR1 and CDR2: MNHEY and SVGAGI. This CDR3 contains 19 residues. CDR3 nucleotide sequence: TGTGCCAGCAGTTACCCCACCCTGAGACAGGGACTGGTCGGAGAAAAACTGATTTTT. Translating it yields CASSYPTLRQGLVGEKLIF.

A note on this clonotype: Sequence at one end of the junction differs from germline and may be a read error. V is TRBV29-1 and J is TRBJ2-2; maybe TRBD1 (6 bases). The CDR3 has 15 amino acids. CDR1 SQVTM and CDR2 ANQGSEA come from the germline V gene. CDR3 protein: CSVEGHGDVPGELFF. Written as DNA, the CDR3 is TGCAGCGTTGAGGGACATGGGGATGTCCCCGGGGAACTGTTTTTT.

Points on this clonotype: This sequence may be a read error, since a much larger clone differs from it by one base. This chain links TRBV10-3 with TRBJ2-5; the D gene is possibly TRBD1 (6 bases). Germline V gene lookup returns CDR1 ENHRY and CDR2 SYGVKD. This CDR3 spans 13 amino acids. CDR3 amino acids: CTTNQGSGETQYF. The DNA of the CDR3 is TGTACCACCAATCAGGGGTCTGGTGAGACCCAGTACTTC.

On this clonotype: This may stem from a read error, because a much larger clone lies one nucleotide away. The chain has TRBV6-2 or TRBV6-3 and TRBJ1-5; D is unclear. From germline, CDR1 is MNHEY and CDR2 SVGEGT. The CDR3 covers 14 residues. V dropped 6 bases and J dropped 5 bases, with 14 bases sitting between them. CDR3 nucleotide sequence: TGTGCCAGCAGAGTCGACGTGGGGTATCAGCCCCAGCATTTT. Translated, it gives CASRVDVGYQPQHF.